One and the same sample provided the 6 T cell receptor beta chains below, sequenced in a study of blood T cell repertoires in COVID-19. The repertoire was sequenced with immunoSEQ multiplex PCR; TCRdb's copy has only in-frame clones and lacks some. The table includes 200,000 to 250,000 clones, 83% detected once. The sequenced material came from peripheral blood. These receptors were obtained from a woman between 45 and 60 years old with acute or convalescent COVID-19.

The chain is built from TRBV19 and TRBJ1-6; D possibly corresponds to TRBD1 (5 bases). The CDR3 totals 15 residues. Per germline, CDR1 LNHDA and CDR2 SQIVND (reference sequence). V was clipped by 2 bases and J by 7 bases, with 12 bases between them. CDR3 sequence (DNA): TGTGCCAGTAGTATACGAGACAGAGCCAATTCACCCCTCCACTTT. Translation gives CASSIRDRANSPLHF.

The rearrangement links TRBV21-1 to TRBJ1-6; the D call TRBD1 from the table was never checked on the DNA. TRBV21-1 is classified as a pseudogene. The CDR3 consists of 17 residues. The CDR3 region is CASSKVRTGGFSSPLHF. CDR3 nucleotide sequence: TGTGCCAGCAGCAAAGTAAGGACAGGGGGCTTTAGTTCACCCCTCCACTTT.

A single count supports this clone. In the same sample, other DNA sequences code for this CDR3. This rearrangement joins TRBV5-1 to TRBJ2-5; no clear D gene. The germline V and J ends were trimmed by 0 bases and 2 bases, with 8 bases remaining between them. The CDR3 loop spans 14 amino acids. CDR1 is SGHRS, CDR2 YFSETQ, per germline. The CDR3 DNA is TGCGCCAGCAGCTTGGCCCGCGTACAAGAGACCCAGTACTTC. It yields the protein CASSLARVQETQYF.

The CDR3 is CASRGDFDEQYF. In DNA form, the CDR3 reads TGTGCCAGCAGGGGGGACTTCGACGAGCAGTACTTC. The chain couples TRBV2 to TRBJ2-7; tentatively, D is TRBD2 (6 bases). The V gene lost 6 bases and the J gene lost 5 bases, with 11 bases spanning the gap. The V gene's germline CDR1 is SNHLY and CDR2 FYNNEI. This CDR3 contains 12 residues.

The CDR3 region has the DNA TGTGCCAGCAGCTTGGACGGCTCCTACGAGCAGTACTTC. Translating gives CASSLDGSYEQYF. The genes are TRBV5-4 and TRBJ2-7; the D is unclear. Looked up from germline, CDR1 is SGHNT and CDR2 is YYREEE (reference sequence). The CDR3 is 13 amino acids. V was trimmed by 0 bases and J by 0 bases, leaving 4 bases between them. Full variable domain (outside the CDR3, taken from reference TRBV5-4 and TRBJ2-7): ETGVTQSPTHLIKTRGQQVTLRCSSQSGHNTVSWYQQALGQGPQFIFQYYREEENGRGNFPPRFSGLQFPNYSSELNVNALELDDSALYLCASSLDGSYEQYFGPGTRLTVT.

This rearrangement joins TRBV7-9 to TRBJ2-1; perhaps TRBD1 as D (6 bases). CDR1 SEHNR and CDR2 FQNEAQ come from the germline V gene (reference sequence). V was shortened by 5 bases and J by 3 bases, with 11 bases between the two germline ends. This CDR3 region has 14 residues. CDR3 sequence: CASSIGTSYNEQFF. In nucleotides, the CDR3 is TGTGCCAGCAGCATCGGGACAAGCTACAATGAGCAGTTCTTC.